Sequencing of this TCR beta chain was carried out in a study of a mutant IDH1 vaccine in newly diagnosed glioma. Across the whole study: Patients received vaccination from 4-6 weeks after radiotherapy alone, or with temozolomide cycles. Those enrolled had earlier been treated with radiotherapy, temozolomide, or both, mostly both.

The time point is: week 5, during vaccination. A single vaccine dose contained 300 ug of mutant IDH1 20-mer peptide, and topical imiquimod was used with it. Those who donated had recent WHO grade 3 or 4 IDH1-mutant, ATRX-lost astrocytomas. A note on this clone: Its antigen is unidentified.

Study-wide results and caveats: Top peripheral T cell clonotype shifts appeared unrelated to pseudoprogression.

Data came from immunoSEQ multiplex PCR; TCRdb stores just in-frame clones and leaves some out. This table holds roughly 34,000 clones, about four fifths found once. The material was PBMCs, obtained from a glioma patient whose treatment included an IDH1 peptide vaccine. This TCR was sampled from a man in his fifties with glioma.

CDR3 loop: CASSQAETSYEQYF. DNA of the CDR3: TGCGCCAGCAGCCAGGCGGAAACCTCCTACGAGCAGTACTTC. This rearrangement joins TRBV4-1 to TRBJ2-7; D ambiguous. The ends were cut back, 3 bases at V and 0 bases at J, with 9 bases in the middle. In germline, CDR1 is MGHRA, CDR2 YSYEKL. The CDR3 contains 14 residues.